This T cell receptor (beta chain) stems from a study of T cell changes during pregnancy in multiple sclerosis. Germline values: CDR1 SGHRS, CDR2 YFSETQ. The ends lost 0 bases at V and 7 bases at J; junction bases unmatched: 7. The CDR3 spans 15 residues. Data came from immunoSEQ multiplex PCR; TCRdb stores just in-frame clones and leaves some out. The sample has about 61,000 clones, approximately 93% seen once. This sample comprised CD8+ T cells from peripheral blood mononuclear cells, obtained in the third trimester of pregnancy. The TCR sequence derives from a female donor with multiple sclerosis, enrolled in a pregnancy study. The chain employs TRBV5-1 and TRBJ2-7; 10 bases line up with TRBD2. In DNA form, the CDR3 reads TGCGCCAGCAGCTTGGATGCAGCGGGAGGGCGGGAGCAGTACTTC. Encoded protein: CASSLDAAGGREQYF.